The 13 T cell receptor beta chains reported below all come from one sample, sequenced in a study of T-cell reconstitution after alpha-beta-depleted transplantation in children. For TCRbeta, the library was prepared with unique molecular identifiers. From the PCR reads, TCRdb called clonotypes with MiXCR, one entry per CDR3 protein. The sample shows about 540,000 distinct CDR3 sequences, roughly a quarter of them seen only once. The sample in question was PBMCs, obtained before TCRalphabeta/CD19-depleted stem cell transplant. These receptors originate from a boy younger than two with Wiskott-Aldrich syndrome, due to receive a stem cell transplant.

This clonotype was found many times. The CDR3 here is CASSFFTDTQYF. CDR3 DNA sequence: TGCGCCAGCAGCTTCTTCACAGATACGCAGTATTTT. The rearrangement links TRBV5-1 to TRBJ2-3; no definite D call. Between the trimmed V and J ends, which lost 2 bases and 2 bases, there was a span of 3 bases. This CDR3 has 12 residues. Germline CDR1 and CDR2: SGHRS and YFSETQ.

This clonotype has just a few counts. The chain combines TRBV5-1 with TRBJ2-3, with TRBD2 as a possible D gene (6 bases). V dropped 6 bases and J dropped 4 bases, with 15 bases sitting between them. Germline values: CDR1 SGHRS, CDR2 YFSETQ. This CDR3 is 14 amino acids long. The CDR3 reads CASTLFGEADTQYF. The DNA of the CDR3 is TGCGCCAGCACACTCTTCGGGGAGGCAGATACGCAGTATTTT.

V usage is TRBV10-3 and J usage is TRBJ2-6; 8 nucleotides line up with TRBD1. From germline, CDR1 is ENHRY and CDR2 SYGVKD. The CDR3 has 16 amino acids. With 4 bases clipped from V and 4 bases from J, the junction kept 6 bases outside the gene matches. The CDR3 region has the DNA TGTGCCATCAGTGGGCCAGGGGGCTACGGGGCCAACGTCCTGACTTTC. This gives the protein CAISGPGGYGANVLTF.

The CDR3: CASTARADYNEQFF. CDR3 DNA: TGCGCCAGCACTGCAAGAGCGGACTACAATGAGCAGTTCTTC. The chain carries TRBV5-1 and TRBJ2-1, with D possibly TRBD2 on 5 matching bases. Per germline, CDR1 SGHRS and CDR2 YFSETQ. The CDR3 is made up of 14 amino acids. With 6 bases removed from V and 3 bases from J, the gap between germline ends came to 13 bases.

This clonotype was seen only a few times. This chain connects TRBV7-9 to TRBJ2-5; 7 bases match TRBD1. The J segment lost 0 bases and the V segment lost 5 bases, leaving 9 bases of the junction unmatched. The CDR3 covers 16 residues. The germline gives CDR1 SEHNR, CDR2 FQNEAQ (reference sequence). The CDR3 loop reads CASSQPRQGDQETQYF. The CDR3 DNA is TGTGCCAGCAGCCAGCCCCGACAGGGAGACCAAGAGACCCAGTACTTC.

This clonotype was found a few times. The V call is TRBV7-2, the J call TRBJ2-5; D possibly uses TRBD1 or TRBD2 (5 bases each). This CDR3 spans 14 amino acids. The V and J ends lost 5 bases and 4 bases respectively, with 14 bases between them. CDR1 is SGHTA, CDR2 FQGNSA, per germline. CDR3 loop: CASSLRDPPETQYF. The CDR3 coding sequence is TGTGCCAGCAGCCTTAGGGACCCCCCAGAGACCCAGTACTTC.

This chain uses TRBV6-2 or TRBV6-3 with TRBJ2-1; TRBD2 agrees at 8 bases. Per the germline V gene, CDR1 is MNHEY and CDR2 is SVGEGT. Germline trimming cut 6 bases from V and 6 bases from J; bases unmatched to any gene: 13. There are 16 residues in the CDR3. CDR3 in amino acids: CASRNPRTSHRNEQFF. The CDR3, as DNA: TGTGCCAGCAGAAACCCTCGGACTAGCCATCGCAATGAGCAGTTCTTC.

The V call is TRBV7-2, the J call TRBJ1-1; the D is unclear. Germline CDR1 SGHTA, CDR2 FQGNSA. The CDR3 runs 15 residues. V lost 0 bases to trimming and J lost 2 bases, with 10 bases between them. The CDR3 sequence: CASSLASKTNTEAFF. The CDR3, as DNA: TGTGCCAGCAGCTTAGCCAGCAAGACTAACACTGAAGCTTTCTTT.

V gene TRBV24-1 combines with J gene TRBJ2-5, with 7 bases identical to TRBD1. The CDR3 is made up of 14 amino acids. The junction had 2 bases not matched to a gene; V was cut back by 4 bases and J by 1 base. CDR1 is KGHDR, CDR2 SFDVKD, per germline. The CDR3 nucleotides are TGTGCCACCAGTGAAACAGGGGTCCAAGAGACCCAGTACTTC. Translation gives CATSETGVQETQYF.

There are a few counts of this clonotype. The V call is TRBV30, the J call TRBJ1-2; D unresolved. V dropped 3 bases and J dropped 8 bases, with 13 bases sitting between them. This CDR3 contains 12 residues. Germline CDR1 and CDR2: GTSNPN and SVGIG (reference sequence). The CDR3 reads CAWRQDSQGYTF. Written as DNA, the CDR3 is TGTGCCTGGAGGCAGGATAGTCAGGGCTACACCTTC. The full variable domain, its missing parts supplied by reference TRBV30 and TRBJ1-2, is SQTIHQWPATLVQPVGSPLSLECTVEGTSNPNLYWYRQAAGRGLQLLFYSVGIGQISSEVPQNLSASRPQDRQFILSSKKLLLSDSGFYLCAWRQDSQGYTFGSGTRLTVV.

This sequence joins TRBV2 and TRBJ2-7, with TRBD2 matching 10 bases. The CDR3 length is 16 residues. CDR1 SNHLY and CDR2 FYNNEI come from the germline V gene. Trimming at V came to 4 bases and at J to 0 bases, leaving 6 bases not matched to a gene. CDR3 sequence reads: CASSGFGLAVSYEQYF. The CDR3 DNA follows: TGTGCCAGCAGTGGGTTCGGACTAGCGGTCTCCTACGAGCAGTACTTC.

This clonotype has only a few counts. The J gene is TRBJ2-5, the V gene TRBV7-9; TRBD2 might be the D (5 bases). This CDR3 has 14 residues. The V gene's germline CDR1 is SEHNR and CDR2 FQNEAQ (reference sequence). The V end lost 4 bases, the J end lost 2 bases, and 11 bases lay between the germline ends. DNA for the CDR3: TGTGCCAGCAGCTACCCGGGGTTTCAAGAGACCCAGTACTTC. This sequence encodes CASSYPGFQETQYF. Full variable domain (outside the CDR3, taken from reference TRBV7-9 and TRBJ2-5): DTGVSQNPRHKITKRGQNVTFRCDPISEHNRLYWYRQTLGQGPEFLTYFQNEAQLEKSRLLSDRFSAERPKGSFSTLEIQRTEQGDSAMYLCASSYPGFQETQYFGPGTRLLVL.

In this sample, this clonotype turned up a few times. DNA of the CDR3: TGTGCCAGCAGACCTATAGCGGGAGACCTGGCCAAAAACATTCAGTACTTC. It encodes CASRPIAGDLAKNIQYF. V and J are TRBV6-1 and TRBJ2-4; 9 positions match TRBD2. With V trimmed by 6 bases and J by 1 base, 10 bases remained unmatched. This CDR3 comprises 17 residues. Germline loops: CDR1 MNHNS, CDR2 SASEGT.